These 21 T cell receptor beta chains were all obtained from the same sample, sequenced in a study of identical twins. TCRdb independently ran MiXCR on the 5' RACE reads; one entry per CDR3 protein. The table includes roughly 190,000 distinct CDR3 sequences, roughly 15% detected once. These sequences were also reported in another study, on T cells expressing NK-cell markers.

Material: CD8+ T cells sorted from blood. The origin of the receptors is a woman aged 18-29 years in good health.

This chain links TRBV28 with TRBJ2-5; D may be TRBD2 (5 bases). V shed 6 bases and J shed 2 bases, with 10 bases lying between them. Looked up from germline, CDR1 is MDHEN and CDR2 is SYDVKM. This CDR3 spans 13 amino acids. This chain's CDR3 is CASSRPGQETQYF. The CDR3 nucleotides are TGTGCCAGCAGCCGCCCGGGGCAAGAGACCCAGTACTTC.

The chain joins TRBV6-6 to TRBJ2-7; D is perhaps TRBD1 (6 bases). The CDR3 is 13 residues long. Per germline, CDR1 MNHNY and CDR2 SVGAGI (reference sequence). Trimming removed 3 bases from V and 7 bases from J, with 13 bases in between. In nucleotides, the CDR3 is TGTGCCAGCAGTTATTCAGGGGTGGGGGAGCAGTACTTC. This translates into CASSYSGVGEQYF.

In its sample, this clonotype was seen a few times. The CDR3: CASSLVGYSNQPQHF. CDR3 sequence (DNA): TGTGCCAGCAGTTTAGTAGGTTATAGCAATCAGCCCCAGCATTTT. V is TRBV12-3 or TRBV12-4 and J is TRBJ1-5; D not resolved. Trimming took 1 base from V and 0 from J, leaving 7 bases between them. This CDR3 has 15 residues.

In this sample, this clonotype turned up a few times. V usage is TRBV12-3 or TRBV12-4 and J usage is TRBJ2-5; D ambiguous. Between the trimmed V and J ends, which lost 6 bases and 5 bases, there was a span of 7 bases. The CDR3 runs 11 residues. The CDR3, as DNA: TGTGCCAGCAGGGGCCCTGAGACCCAGTACTTC. This encodes CASRGPETQYF.

In its sample, this clonotype was seen a few times. The J gene is TRBJ2-2, the V gene TRBV4-2; D is ambiguous. V was clipped by 4 bases and J by 2 bases, with 14 bases between them. Germline CDR1 reads LGHNA; CDR2 reads YNFKEQ. The CDR3 is 16 residues long. The CDR3 DNA sequence: TGTGCCAGCAGCCGCGATTTTCTAGAAAACACCGGGGAGCTGTTTTTT. Amino acid sequence: CASSRDFLENTGELFF.

This sequence joins TRBV6-1 and TRBJ2-5, with D perhaps matching TRBD1 (5 bases). CDR1 is MNHNS, CDR2 SASEGT, per germline. The CDR3 contains 11 residues. V was clipped by 8 bases and J by 4 bases, with 8 bases between them. The CDR3 reads CASDSLETQYF. CDR3 DNA: TGTGCCAGCGACAGTCTAGAGACCCAGTACTTC.

V is TRBV10-3 and J is TRBJ1-5, with D possibly TRBD1 on 5 matching bases. V dropped 4 bases and J dropped 6 bases, with 13 bases sitting between them. CDR1 and CDR2 from the germline V gene are ENHRY and SYGVKD. The CDR3 covers 14 residues. CDR3 DNA: TGTGCCATCAGTGGAGGGCAGGGTTCTCAGCCCCAGCATTTT. Residues: CAISGGQGSQPQHF.

This clonotype has just a few counts. V gene TRBV13 combines with J gene TRBJ2-7, with 10 bases matching TRBD1. Germline V gene data show CDR1 as PRHDT and CDR2 as FYEKMQ (reference sequence). The CDR3 is made up of 16 amino acids. Trimming at V came to 5 bases and at J to 3 bases, leaving 10 bases not matched to a gene. The CDR3 sequence is CASSLAGTGAFYEQYF. The CDR3, as DNA: TGTGCCAGCAGCCTCGCCGGGACAGGGGCCTTCTACGAGCAGTACTTC.

On this clonotype: The conserved phenylalanine or tryptophan normally closing the CDR3 is absent here, so this likely arose from a read error. As DNA, the CDR3 is TGTGCCAGCAGTTCCACCCTTAGCGGGAGGACCGGGGAGCTGTTTCTT. Protein sequence: CASSSTLSGRTGELFL. The chain has TRBV12-3 or TRBV12-4 and TRBJ2-2; TRBD2 aligns across 10 bases. The CDR3 totals 16 residues. V dropped 4 bases and J dropped 5; count of bases not matched to a gene: 7.

The chain links TRBV15 to TRBJ2-1; either TRBD1 or TRBD2 may supply D (5 bases each). Looked up from germline, CDR1 is LNHNV and CDR2 is YYDKDF (reference sequence). Trimming shortened V by 2 bases and J by 0 bases, and 14 bases separated the two germline ends. The CDR3 has 17 amino acids. The CDR3 nucleotides read TGTGCCACCAGCAGAATCTTTGGGACGAGCTCCTACAATGAGCAGTTCTTC. It codes for CATSRIFGTSSYNEQFF.

The V gene is TRBV10-1, the J gene TRBJ2-7; 13 nucleotides align to TRBD2. Germline CDR1 and CDR2: WNHNN and SYGVQD (reference sequence). CDR3 size: 16 residues. V lost 5 bases and J lost 2; bases outside the gene matches: 6. The CDR3 reads CASSPGLAGRPYEQYF. The CDR3 nucleotides read TGCGCCAGCAGTCCGGGACTAGCGGGGCGACCCTACGAGCAGTACTTC.

The table lists this clonotype with many counts. The gene calls are TRBV4-3 and TRBJ2-3; D not resolved. The CDR3 is 14 residues long. The germline V gene has CDR1 LGHNA and CDR2 YSLEER. Trimming took off 1 base at V and 4 bases at J, with 9 bases between the two ends. The CDR3 protein is CASSQGAFPDTQYF. The CDR3 nucleotides read TGCGCCAGCAGCCAAGGGGCGTTCCCAGATACGCAGTATTTT.

The V gene is TRBV14, the J gene TRBJ2-7, with a weak D call TRBD2 (6 bases). The CDR3 runs 13 residues. The V and J ends lost 3 bases and 3 bases respectively, with 9 bases between them. CDR1 and CDR2 (germline): SGHDN, FVKESK. CDR3 sequence reads: CASSHGLYYEQYF. The CDR3 nucleotides are TGTGCCAGCAGCCATGGACTATACTACGAGCAGTACTTC.

The chain has TRBV11-2 and TRBJ2-3; possible D gene TRBD2, 5 bases. Germline V gene lookup returns CDR1 SGHAT and CDR2 FQNNGV. V was clipped by 1 base and J by 0 bases, with 8 bases between them. The CDR3 has 15 residues. Here the CDR3 DNA reads TGTGCCAGCAGCTTAGTATCGGGGAGCACAGATACGCAGTATTTT. Translated: CASSLVSGSTDTQYF.

The chain links TRBV5-6 to TRBJ2-7; 9 nucleotides agree with TRBD1. The V gene end was trimmed by 3 bases and the J gene end by 4 bases; junction bases not matched to a gene: 5. CDR3 length: 14 residues. The V gene's germline CDR1 is SGHDT and CDR2 YYEEEE. The chain's CDR3 is CASSSGTGMYEQYF. CDR3 DNA sequence: TGTGCCAGCAGCTCCGGGACAGGGATGTACGAGCAGTACTTC.

This clonotype was counted only a few times. The chain carries TRBV3-1 and TRBJ1-1; D remains unclear. The CDR3 extends over 15 amino acids. From germline, CDR1 is LGHDT and CDR2 YNNKEL (reference sequence). V was cut by 2 bases and J by 0 bases, with 10 bases left in between. CDR3 amino acids: CASSQFPTMNTEAFF. In nucleotides, the CDR3 is TGTGCCAGCAGCCAATTTCCCACCATGAACACTGAAGCTTTCTTT.

This clonotype has a count of ten or more. The V call is TRBV20-1, the J call TRBJ2-7; D may be TRBD1 (5 bases). CDR1 is DFQATT and CDR2 is SNEGSKA in the germline V gene (reference sequence). The germline V and J ends were trimmed by 3 bases and 6 bases, with 18 bases remaining between them. The CDR3 has 14 residues. The CDR3 DNA reads TGCAGTGCTAGTTTAGACAGAATTTCCCTCGAGCAGTACTTC. The encoded protein is CSASLDRISLEQYF.

This chain links TRBV7-9 with TRBJ2-7; 9 bases agree with TRBD1. Germline CDR1 SEHNR, CDR2 FQNEAQ (reference sequence). The length of the CDR3 is 14 residues. Trimming at V came to 5 bases and at J to 3 bases, leaving 5 bases not matched to a gene. CDR3 bases: TGTGCCAGCAGCACCGGGGACAGGGTCTACGAGCAGTACTTC. Translated: CASSTGDRVYEQYF.

The sample holds many counts of this clonotype. The chain has TRBV29-1 and TRBJ1-1, with 8 bases that match TRBD1. Germline CDR1 is SQVTM and CDR2 is ANQGSEA. Trimming cost V 3 bases and J 6 bases; bases outside gene matches: 3. The CDR3 is 12 amino acids. CDR3 region: CSVEGDRPEAFF. The DNA of the CDR3 is TGCAGCGTTGAGGGGGACAGGCCTGAAGCTTTCTTT.

The chain recombines TRBV7-8 with TRBJ2-7; D possibly uses TRBD1 or TRBD2 (5 bases each). There are 14 residues in the CDR3. CDR1 and CDR2 from the germline V gene are SGHVS and FQNEAQ. Between the trimmed V and J ends, which lost 4 bases and 3 bases, there was a span of 13 bases. CDR3 residues: CASSSPRDHYEQYF. The CDR3 bases are TGTGCCAGCAGCTCGCCCCGGGACCACTACGAGCAGTACTTC.

The chain combines TRBV2 with TRBJ2-1; 7 bases line up with TRBD2. In germline, CDR1 is SNHLY, CDR2 FYNNEI. The V segment lost 4 bases and the J segment 8 bases; nucleotides outside the gene matches: 11. The CDR3 is made up of 15 amino acids. CDR3 in DNA: TGTGCCAGCAGTGCGTTGGGCGGGAGTAGGGATGAGCAGTTCTTC. It codes for CASSALGGSRDEQFF.